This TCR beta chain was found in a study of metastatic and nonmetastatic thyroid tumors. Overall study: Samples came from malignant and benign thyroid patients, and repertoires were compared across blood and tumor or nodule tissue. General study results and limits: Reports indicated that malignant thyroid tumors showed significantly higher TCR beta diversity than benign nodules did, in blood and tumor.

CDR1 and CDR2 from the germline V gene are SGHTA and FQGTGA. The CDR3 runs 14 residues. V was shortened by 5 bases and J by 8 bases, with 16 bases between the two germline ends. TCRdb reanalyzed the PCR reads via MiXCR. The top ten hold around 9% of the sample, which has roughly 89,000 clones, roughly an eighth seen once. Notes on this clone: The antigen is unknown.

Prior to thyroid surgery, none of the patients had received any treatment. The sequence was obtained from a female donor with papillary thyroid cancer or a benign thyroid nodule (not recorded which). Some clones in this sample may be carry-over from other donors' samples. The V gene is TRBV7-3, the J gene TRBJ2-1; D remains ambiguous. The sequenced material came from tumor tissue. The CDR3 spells CASSPGDRVDEQFF. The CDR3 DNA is TGTGCCAGCAGCCCAGGAGATCGGGTGGATGAGCAGTTCTTC.